Listed below are T cell receptor beta chains from one sample, sequenced in a study of cytomegalovirus exposure and HLA in healthy donors. Using immunoSEQ multiplex PCR, the repertoire was profiled, and TCRdb retains in-frame clones only, with some absent. The profile shows around 170,000 clones, roughly 78% of them singletons. Sample: PBMCs. The receptor source for this set is a woman between 45 and 60 years old in good health and CMV-seropositive. The CDR3 runs from the conserved cysteine through the conserved F or W. The D gene is left open where the match is weak. Clone size is not always given. Where it is, it says once, few, many or a class for expanded clones.

v_call: TRBV6-5; d_call: TRBD1; clone_size: -; j_call: TRBJ1-6; cdr3_aa: CASSYSRGPSQNLHF; cdr3_nt: TGTGCCAGCAGTTACTCGAGGGGGCCGTCTCAGAACCTCCACTTT
v_call: TRBV11-2; d_call: TRBD2; clone_size: -; j_call: TRBJ2-5; cdr3_aa: CASSLVSSGETQYF; cdr3_nt: TGTGCCAGCAGCTTAGTGTCTAGCGGCGAGACCCAGTACTTC
v_call: TRBV11-3; d_call: -; clone_size: few; j_call: TRBJ2-2; cdr3_aa: CASSLAGRAGELFF; cdr3_nt: TGTGCCAGCAGCTTAGCGGGAAGGGCCGGGGAGCTGTTTTTT
v_call: TRBV19; d_call: -; clone_size: -; j_call: TRBJ1-1; cdr3_aa: CASSSPQQAGVESFF; cdr3_nt: TGTGCCAGTAGTTCGCCTCAACAAGCAGGGGTTGAATCTTTCTTT
v_call: TRBV7-6; d_call: -; clone_size: -; j_call: TRBJ1-5; cdr3_aa: CASSSIPGLGNQPQHF; cdr3_nt: TGTGCCAGCAGCTCGATACCGGGTTTGGGCAATCAGCCCCAGCATTTT
v_call: TRBV7-2; d_call: TRBD1; clone_size: -; j_call: TRBJ1-4; cdr3_aa: CASSSRTGATNEKLFF; cdr3_nt: TGTGCCAGCAGCTCAAGGACAGGAGCAACTAATGAAAAACTGTTTTTT
v_call: TRBV28; d_call: TRBD1; clone_size: -; j_call: TRBJ2-1; cdr3_aa: CASSHGQGRFF; cdr3_nt: TGTGCCAGCAGTCACGGACAGGGGCGGTTCTTC
v_call: TRBV6-5; d_call: -; clone_size: -; j_call: TRBJ1-2; cdr3_aa: CASSLGSDSYGYTF; cdr3_nt: TGTGCCAGCAGTTTGGGTTCGGACAGCTATGGCTACACCTTC
v_call: TRBV2; d_call: TRBD1; clone_size: once; j_call: TRBJ2-1; cdr3_aa: CAIAGTGNNEQFF; cdr3_nt: TGTGCCATCGCCGGGACAGGGAACAATGAGCAGTTCTTC
v_call: TRBV4-2; d_call: -; clone_size: -; j_call: TRBJ2-5; cdr3_aa: CASSQVGARETQYF; cdr3_nt: TGTGCCAGCAGCCAAGTAGGAGCAAGGGAGACCCAGTACTTC
v_call: TRBV7-2; d_call: -; clone_size: -; j_call: TRBJ2-7; cdr3_aa: CASSLVPVSYEQYF; cdr3_nt: TGTGCCAGCAGCTTAGTTCCAGTCTCCTACGAGCAGTACTTC
v_call: TRBV28; d_call: -; clone_size: -; j_call: TRBJ2-3; cdr3_aa: CASRPPWSLSHDTQYF; cdr3_nt: TGTGCCAGCAGACCTCCCTGGTCCCTATCCCACGATACGCAGTATTTT
v_call: TRBV7-2; d_call: -; clone_size: -; j_call: TRBJ2-5; cdr3_aa: CASSLGQGIETQYF; cdr3_nt: TGTGCCAGCAGCTTAGGTCAGGGGATAGAGACCCAGTACTTC
v_call: TRBV7-2; d_call: -; clone_size: few; j_call: TRBJ1-6; cdr3_aa: CASSRNRASYNSPLHF; cdr3_nt: TGTGCCAGCAGCCGAAACAGGGCTTCCTATAATTCACCCCTCCACTTT
v_call: TRBV7-9; d_call: TRBD2; clone_size: -; j_call: TRBJ2-3; cdr3_aa: CSSSEGLAGAGDTQYF; cdr3_nt: TGTTCCAGCAGCGAGGGACTAGCGGGGGCCGGGGATACGCAGTATTTT
v_call: TRBV5-6; d_call: -; clone_size: -; j_call: TRBJ1-6; cdr3_aa: CASSLRGYNSPLHF; cdr3_nt: TGTGCCAGCAGCTTGAGGGGGTATAATTCACCCCTCCACTTT
v_call: TRBV6-1; d_call: -; clone_size: -; j_call: TRBJ1-4; cdr3_aa: CASKAETTNEKLFF; cdr3_nt: TGTGCCAGCAAGGCGGAAACAACTAATGAAAAACTGTTTTTT
v_call: TRBV5-4; d_call: -; clone_size: few; j_call: TRBJ1-5; cdr3_aa: CASSLGGSGQPQHF; cdr3_nt: TGTGCCAGCAGCTTGGGAGGGTCGGGTCAGCCCCAGCATTTT
v_call: TRBV28; d_call: TRBD1; clone_size: -; j_call: TRBJ2-1; cdr3_aa: CASTRTGGSYNEQFF; cdr3_nt: TGTGCCAGCACGAGGACAGGAGGCTCCTACAATGAGCAGTTCTTC
v_call: TRBV7-9; d_call: -; clone_size: few; j_call: TRBJ1-1; cdr3_aa: CASSLQGRDTEAFF; cdr3_nt: TGTGCCAGCAGCCTACAGGGACGGGACACTGAAGCTTTCTTT
v_call: TRBV11-2; d_call: -; clone_size: few; j_call: TRBJ1-4; cdr3_aa: CASSLGQGGRGEKLFF; cdr3_nt: TGTGCCAGCAGCTTAGGTCAGGGAGGTCGTGGCGAAAAACTGTTTTTT
v_call: TRBV19; d_call: TRBD1; clone_size: -; j_call: TRBJ2-3; cdr3_aa: CASSTRQGGTDTQYF; cdr3_nt: TGTGCCAGTAGTACCCGACAGGGGGGCACAGATACGCAGTATTTT
v_call: TRBV18; d_call: TRBD1; clone_size: -; j_call: TRBJ1-5; cdr3_aa: CASSPNPGQGVQPQHF; cdr3_nt: TGTGCCAGCTCACCAAATCCGGGACAGGGGGTTCAGCCCCAGCATTTT
v_call: TRBV5-4; d_call: TRBD2; clone_size: -; j_call: TRBJ2-5; cdr3_aa: CASSSATSGSMKAETQYF; cdr3_nt: TGTGCCAGCAGCTCCGCGACTAGCGGGAGTATGAAGGCAGAGACCCAGTACTTC
v_call: TRBV19; d_call: TRBD1; clone_size: -; j_call: TRBJ2-2; cdr3_aa: CASSNQEQGATGELFF; cdr3_nt: TGTGCCAGTAGTAACCAGGAACAGGGGGCGACCGGGGAGCTGTTTTTT
v_call: TRBV7-7; d_call: TRBD2; clone_size: -; j_call: TRBJ2-5; cdr3_aa: CASSQTSGEQETQYF; cdr3_nt: TGTGCTAGCAGCCAGACTAGCGGGGAACAAGAGACCCAGTACTTC
v_call: TRBV6-1; d_call: TRBD1; clone_size: -; j_call: TRBJ2-7; cdr3_aa: CASRGTGVTYEQYF; cdr3_nt: TGTGCCAGCAGGGGGACAGGGGTGACCTACGAGCAGTACTTC
v_call: TRBV29-1; d_call: -; clone_size: few; j_call: TRBJ1-4; cdr3_aa: CSVYRATNEKLFF; cdr3_nt: TGCAGCGTCTACAGAGCAACTAATGAAAAACTGTTTTTT
v_call: TRBV19; d_call: TRBD1; clone_size: once; j_call: TRBJ2-2; cdr3_aa: CASSNIFRTGEESDTGELFF; cdr3_nt: TGTGCCAGTAGTAATATTTTCCGAACAGGGGAAGAATCGGACACCGGGGAGCTGTTTTTT
v_call: TRBV7-3; d_call: -; clone_size: -; j_call: TRBJ2-7; cdr3_aa: CASSLGGQREQYF; cdr3_nt: TGTGCCAGCAGCTTGGGGGGGCAGAGGGAGCAGTACTTC
v_call: TRBV4-2; d_call: -; clone_size: -; j_call: TRBJ2-3; cdr3_aa: CASSQQPQGADTQYF; cdr3_nt: TGTGCCAGCAGCCAACAACCACAGGGAGCAGATACGCAGTATTTT
v_call: TRBV5-1; d_call: -; clone_size: -; j_call: TRBJ2-3; cdr3_aa: CASSLVQTGTSTDTQYF; cdr3_nt: TGCGCCAGCAGCTTGGTGCAGACAGGGACTAGCACAGATACGCAGTATTTT
v_call: TRBV9; d_call: TRBD2; clone_size: -; j_call: TRBJ2-1; cdr3_aa: CASSVVEREAYNEQFF; cdr3_nt: TGTGCCAGCAGCGTAGTTGAGCGGGAGGCCTACAATGAGCAGTTCTTC
v_call: TRBV28; d_call: TRBD1; clone_size: -; j_call: TRBJ2-7; cdr3_aa: CASSFRGTVLPEQYF; cdr3_nt: TGTGCCAGCAGTTTCAGGGGGACAGTCCTGCCCGAGCAGTACTTC
v_call: TRBV28; d_call: -; clone_size: few; j_call: TRBJ2-2; cdr3_aa: CASRDRVILNTGELFF; cdr3_nt: TGTGCCAGCAGGGATCGGGTTATTCTCAACACCGGGGAGCTGTTTTTT
v_call: TRBV4-3; d_call: TRBD1; clone_size: few; j_call: TRBJ2-7; cdr3_aa: CASSQEIPPTGVREQYF; cdr3_nt: TGCGCCAGCAGCCAAGAAATTCCCCCGACAGGGGTTAGGGAGCAGTACTTC
v_call: TRBV6-5; d_call: -; clone_size: once; j_call: TRBJ2-7; cdr3_aa: CASSYSNSGYEQYF; cdr3_nt: TGTGCCAGCAGTTACTCGAATAGCGGCTACGAGCAGTACTTC
v_call: TRBV28; d_call: -; clone_size: -; j_call: TRBJ1-2; cdr3_aa: CASSLTTGPDGYTF; cdr3_nt: TGTGCCAGCAGCCTAACAACAGGGCCCGACGGCTACACCTTC
v_call: TRBV28; d_call: -; clone_size: -; j_call: TRBJ2-1; cdr3_aa: CASSPLSGQGLYNEQFF; cdr3_nt: TGTGCCAGCAGTCCGCTTTCAGGGCAGGGGCTGTACAATGAGCAGTTCTTC
v_call: TRBV7-9; d_call: TRBD1; clone_size: -; j_call: TRBJ2-5; cdr3_aa: CASSRTGTGQETQYF; cdr3_nt: TGTGCCAGCAGCCGAACAGGGACAGGCCAAGAGACCCAGTACTTC
v_call: TRBV13; d_call: -; clone_size: -; j_call: TRBJ2-7; cdr3_aa: CASSLGYTSHEQYF; cdr3_nt: TGTGCCAGCAGCTTAGGCTATACCTCCCACGAGCAGTACTTC
v_call: TRBV5-1; d_call: -; clone_size: -; j_call: TRBJ1-6; cdr3_aa: CASSDGAGEYSPLHF; cdr3_nt: TGCGCCAGCAGCGACGGGGCAGGGGAATATTCACCCCTCCACTTT
v_call: TRBV18; d_call: -; clone_size: -; j_call: TRBJ1-1; cdr3_aa: CASSAAVNTEAFF; cdr3_nt: TGTGCCAGCTCAGCCGCAGTGAACACTGAAGCTTTCTTT
v_call: TRBV28; d_call: TRBD1; clone_size: -; j_call: TRBJ1-2; cdr3_aa: CASGTGGRSYGYTF; cdr3_nt: TGTGCCAGCGGGACAGGAGGGCGATCCTATGGCTACACCTTC
v_call: TRBV28; d_call: -; clone_size: -; j_call: TRBJ2-1; cdr3_aa: CASSGADRPAEQFF; cdr3_nt: TGTGCCAGCAGTGGGGCAGACAGGCCAGCTGAGCAGTTCTTC